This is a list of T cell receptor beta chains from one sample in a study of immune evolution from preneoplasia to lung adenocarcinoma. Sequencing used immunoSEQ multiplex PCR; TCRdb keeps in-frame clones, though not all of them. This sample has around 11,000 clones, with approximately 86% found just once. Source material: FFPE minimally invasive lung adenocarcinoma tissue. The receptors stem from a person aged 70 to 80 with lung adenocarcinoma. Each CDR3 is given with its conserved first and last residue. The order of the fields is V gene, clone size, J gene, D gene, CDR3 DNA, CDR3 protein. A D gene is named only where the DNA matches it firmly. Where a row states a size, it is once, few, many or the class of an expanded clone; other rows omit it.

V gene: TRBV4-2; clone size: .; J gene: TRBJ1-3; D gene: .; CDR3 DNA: TGTGCCAGCAGCCAAGTAGGCTCTGGAAACACCATATATTTT; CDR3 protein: CASSQVGSGNTIYF
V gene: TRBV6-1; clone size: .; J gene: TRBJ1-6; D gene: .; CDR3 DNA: TGTGCCAGCAGTGAAAAACCCAGGACAACCCTCCACTTT; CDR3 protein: CASSEKPRTTLHF
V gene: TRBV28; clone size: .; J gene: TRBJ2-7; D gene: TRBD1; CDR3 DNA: TGTGCCAGCAGTACGACCGGGACAGGGGTCGCCTACGAGCAGTACTTC; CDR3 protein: CASSTTGTGVAYEQYF
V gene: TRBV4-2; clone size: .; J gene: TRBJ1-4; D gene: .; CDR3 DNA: TGTGCCAGCAGCCAAAGACCGACAGGCACAACTAATGAAAAACTGTTTTTT; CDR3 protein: CASSQRPTGTTNEKLFF
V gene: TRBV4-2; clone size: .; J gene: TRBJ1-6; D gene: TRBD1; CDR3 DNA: TGTGCCAGCACCGGCGGGACAGATAATTCACCCCTCCACTTT; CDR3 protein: CASTGGTDNSPLHF
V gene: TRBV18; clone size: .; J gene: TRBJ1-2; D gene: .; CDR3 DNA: TGTGCCAGCTCACCCCAGGATAACTATGGCTACACCTTC; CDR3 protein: CASSPQDNYGYTF
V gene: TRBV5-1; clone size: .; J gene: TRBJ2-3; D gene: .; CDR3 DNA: TGCGCCAGCAGCTTCTTCCACTCTGCAGATACGCAGTATTTT; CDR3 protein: CASSFFHSADTQYF
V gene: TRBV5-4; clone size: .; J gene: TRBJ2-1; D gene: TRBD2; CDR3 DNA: TGTGCCAGCAGCTTGTTTGTTAGCGGGTCCCGCGTCTTC; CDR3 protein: CASSLFVSGSRVF
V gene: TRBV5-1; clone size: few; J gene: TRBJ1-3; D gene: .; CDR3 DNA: TGCGCCAGCAGCTTTTCACCCTCGCAGGAGCTCTCTGGAAACACCATATATTTT; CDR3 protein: CASSFSPSQELSGNTIYF
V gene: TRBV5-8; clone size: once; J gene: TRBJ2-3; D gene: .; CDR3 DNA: TGTGCCAGCAGCTTGTTCAGGACGGATACGCAGTATTTT; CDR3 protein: CASSLFRTDTQYF
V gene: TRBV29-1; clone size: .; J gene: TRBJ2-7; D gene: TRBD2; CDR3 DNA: TGCAGCGTTGAAGCACCGGGACTAGCGGGAGTTTCCTACGAGCAGTACTTC; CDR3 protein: CSVEAPGLAGVSYEQYF
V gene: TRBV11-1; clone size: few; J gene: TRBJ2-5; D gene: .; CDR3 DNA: TGTGCCAGCAGCTTAGGGACCGCACAAGAGACCCAGTACTTC; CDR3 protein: CASSLGTAQETQYF
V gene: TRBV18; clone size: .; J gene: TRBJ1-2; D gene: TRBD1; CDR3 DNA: TGTGCCAGCTCACCCACAGGGGACGGGGGCTATGGCTACACCTTC; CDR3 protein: CASSPTGDGGYGYTF
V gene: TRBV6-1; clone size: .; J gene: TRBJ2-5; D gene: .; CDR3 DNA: TGTGCCAGCAGTGAGGGGGACGCACAAGAGACCCAGTACTTC; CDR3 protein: CASSEGDAQETQYF
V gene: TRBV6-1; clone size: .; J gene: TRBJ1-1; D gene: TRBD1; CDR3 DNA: TGTGCCAGCAACAAAGGACAGGGTCTCGTTGAAGCTTTCTTT; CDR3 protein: CASNKGQGLVEAFF
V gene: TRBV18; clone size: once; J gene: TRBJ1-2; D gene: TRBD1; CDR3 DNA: TGTGCCAGCTCACTGGGACAGCTCGGGTACTATGGCTACACCTTC; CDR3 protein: CASSLGQLGYYGYTF
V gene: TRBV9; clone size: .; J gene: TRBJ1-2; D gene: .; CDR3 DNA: TGTGCCAGCAGCGGGTGGGAGATTTATGGCTACACCTTC; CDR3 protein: CASSGWEIYGYTF
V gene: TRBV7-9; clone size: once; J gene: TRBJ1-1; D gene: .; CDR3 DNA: TGTGCCAGCAGCTTAAATTTGTCTGAAGCTTTCTTT; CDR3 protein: CASSLNLSEAFF
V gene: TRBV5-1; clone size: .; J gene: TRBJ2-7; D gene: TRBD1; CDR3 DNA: TGCGCCAGCAGCTCCGGGACAGGGGGCTTCTACGAGCAGTACTTC; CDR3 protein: CASSSGTGGFYEQYF
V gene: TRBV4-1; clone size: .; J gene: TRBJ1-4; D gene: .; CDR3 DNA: TGCGCCAGCAGCCAGGGCCCCCTGGGGGAAAAACTGTTTTTT; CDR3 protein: CASSQGPLGEKLFF
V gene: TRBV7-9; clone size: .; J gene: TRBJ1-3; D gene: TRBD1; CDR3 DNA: TGTGCCAGCAGCCCAGGATTAATACAGGGGGCGAGCTCTGGAAACACCATATATTTT; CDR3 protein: CASSPGLIQGASSGNTIYF
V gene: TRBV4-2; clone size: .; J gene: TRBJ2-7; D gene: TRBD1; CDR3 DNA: TGTGCCAGCAGCCAAGGACAGGGGGTGGGGGCCTACGAGCAGTACTTC; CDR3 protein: CASSQGQGVGAYEQYF
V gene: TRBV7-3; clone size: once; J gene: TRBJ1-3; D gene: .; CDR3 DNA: TGTGCCAGCAGCTTAAGCTCCTCTGGAAACACCATATATTTT; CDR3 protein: CASSLSSSGNTIYF
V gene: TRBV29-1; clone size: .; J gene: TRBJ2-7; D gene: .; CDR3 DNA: TGCAGCGTCGGCGCGAGTTTCTACGAGCAGTACTTC; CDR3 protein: CSVGASFYEQYF
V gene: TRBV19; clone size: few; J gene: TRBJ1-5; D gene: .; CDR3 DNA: TGTGCCAGTAGTATTACGAGCAATCAGCCCCAGCATTTT; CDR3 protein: CASSITSNQPQHF
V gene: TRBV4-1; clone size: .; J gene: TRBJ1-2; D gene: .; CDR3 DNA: TGCGCCAGCAGCCAAGATAGGGCGCCCTATAACTATGGCTACACCTTC; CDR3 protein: CASSQDRAPYNYGYTF
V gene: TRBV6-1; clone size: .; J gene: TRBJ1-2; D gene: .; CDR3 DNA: TGTGCCAGCAGTGAAGCGCCCGGGGGGAACTATGGCTACACCTTC; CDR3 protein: CASSEAPGGNYGYTF
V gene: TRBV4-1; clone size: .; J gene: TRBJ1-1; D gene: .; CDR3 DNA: TGCGCCAGCAGCCAAAACTCCCGGGGGGGTCTCGCTGAAGCTTTCTTT; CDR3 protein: CASSQNSRGGLAEAFF
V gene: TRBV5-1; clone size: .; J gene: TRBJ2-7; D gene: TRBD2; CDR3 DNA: TGCGCCAGCAGCCCCGTAGCGGGGGGTGCCACCTACGAGCAGTACTTC; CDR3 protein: CASSPVAGGATYEQYF
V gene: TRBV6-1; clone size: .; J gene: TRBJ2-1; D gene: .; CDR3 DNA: TGTGCCAGCAGTGAACGGGGTTTTATGGGTGAGCAGTTCTTC; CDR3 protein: CASSERGFMGEQFF
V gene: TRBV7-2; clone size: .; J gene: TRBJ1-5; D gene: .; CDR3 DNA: TGTGCCAGCAGCTCAGGGACCGTTCAGAAGCCCCAGCATTTT; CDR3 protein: CASSSGTVQKPQHF
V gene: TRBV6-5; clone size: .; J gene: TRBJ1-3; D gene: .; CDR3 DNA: TGTGCCAGCAGTATTGACAGTGTTAACACCATATATTTT; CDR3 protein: CASSIDSVNTIYF
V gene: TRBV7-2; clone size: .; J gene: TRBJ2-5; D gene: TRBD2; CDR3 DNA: TGTGCCAGCAGCTTGACTGGACTAGCGCAAACGGGAGGGACCCAGTACTTC; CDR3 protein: CASSLTGLAQTGGTQYF
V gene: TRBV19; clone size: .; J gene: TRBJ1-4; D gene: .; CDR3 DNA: TGTGCCAGTAGTATAGGGGGTGAAAAACTGTTTTTT; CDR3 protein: CASSIGGEKLFF
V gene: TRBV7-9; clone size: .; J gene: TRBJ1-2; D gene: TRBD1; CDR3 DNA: TGTGCCAGCAGCATTACAGGGGATGGCTACACCTTC; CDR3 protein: CASSITGDGYTF
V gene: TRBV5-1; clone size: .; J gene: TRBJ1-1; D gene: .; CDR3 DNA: TGCGCCAGCAGGTGGACAGTGAACACTGAAGCTTTCTTT; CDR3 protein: CASRWTVNTEAFF
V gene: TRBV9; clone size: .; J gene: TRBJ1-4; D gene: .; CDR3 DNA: TGTGCCAGCAGCCGGGCACCTTCAGGGGAAAAACTGTTTTTT; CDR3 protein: CASSRAPSGEKLFF
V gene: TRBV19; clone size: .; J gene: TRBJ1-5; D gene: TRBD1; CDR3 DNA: TGTGCCAGTAGTATACGGCAGGGGGAGGGGGCATTGGCCCAGCATTTT; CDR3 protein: CASSIRQGEGALAQHF
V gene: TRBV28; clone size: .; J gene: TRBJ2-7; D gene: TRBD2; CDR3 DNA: TGTGCCAGCAGTTTACGGGGGGTAGCTCCAAATCACGAGCAGTACTTC; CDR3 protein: CASSLRGVAPNHEQYF
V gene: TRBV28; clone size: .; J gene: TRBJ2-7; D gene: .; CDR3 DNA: TGTGCCAGCAGTCCCCAACGGACTGTTTTGAGGTCCTACGAGCAGTACTTC; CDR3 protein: CASSPQRTVLRSYEQYF
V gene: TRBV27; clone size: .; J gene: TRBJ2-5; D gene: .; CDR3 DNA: TGTGCCAGCAGTTTAGGGACCCCCGCTGTCCAGTACTTC; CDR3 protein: CASSLGTPAVQYF
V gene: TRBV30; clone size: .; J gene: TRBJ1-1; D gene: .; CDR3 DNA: TGTGCCTGGTCGCCGGGACACAGGAACACTGAAGCTTTCTTT; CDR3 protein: CAWSPGHRNTEAFF
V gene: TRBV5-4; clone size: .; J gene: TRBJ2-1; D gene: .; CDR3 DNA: TGTGCCAGCAGCTTCGGGCCGGTCGACAGGAATGAGCAGTTCTTC; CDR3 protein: CASSFGPVDRNEQFF
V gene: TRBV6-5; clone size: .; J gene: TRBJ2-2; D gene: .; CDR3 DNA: TGTGCCAGCAGTTACTGGGTTTCAACCGGGGAGCTGTTTTTT; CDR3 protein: CASSYWVSTGELFF
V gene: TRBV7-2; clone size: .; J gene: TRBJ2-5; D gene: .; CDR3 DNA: TGTGCCAGCAGCTTAGAGGGGGGCGTAAAGACCCAGTACTTC; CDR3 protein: CASSLEGGVKTQYF
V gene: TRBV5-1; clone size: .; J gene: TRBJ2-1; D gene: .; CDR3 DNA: TGCGCCAGCAGCCCGGAGTGGGCCGACAATGAGCAGTTCTTC; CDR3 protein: CASSPEWADNEQFF
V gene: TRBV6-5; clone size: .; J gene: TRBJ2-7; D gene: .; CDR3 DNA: TGTGCCAGCAGTTACTTGTCCGAGCAGTACTTC; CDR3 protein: CASSYLSEQYF
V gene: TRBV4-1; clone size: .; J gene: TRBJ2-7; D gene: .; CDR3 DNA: TGCGCCAGCAGCCTACTCTCCGACGCGGGCTATGAGCAGTACTTC; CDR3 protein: CASSLLSDAGYEQYF